One TCR beta chain is described in this entry. Its antigen is currently unknown. Time point of the sample: newly diagnosed, previously untreated cHL patient sample. The study purified CD4+ T cells from thawed PBMCs using magnetic negative selection. PBMCs from patients with newly diagnosed, untreated classical Hodgkin lymphoma served as a comparison group for the relapsed/refractory trial patients. TCRdb's copy holds only in-frame clones and misses some; the assay was immunoSEQ multiplex PCR. The table lists some 34,000 clones, 85% to 90% of them singletons. The data originate from a study of PD-1 blockade in classical Hodgkin lymphoma. Study-wide points: Reports indicated that newly diagnosed patients had lower baseline TCR diversity than healthy donors did. The repertoire differences lack a defined cause, possibly disease activity or prior therapy.

The sample consisted of CD4+ T cells from blood. This sequence was found in a human donor with classical Hodgkin lymphoma.

The CDR3, as DNA: TGTGCCATCAGTGACGGTGGCGGGAGCGGGTCGAATGAGCAGTTCTTC. It yields the protein CAISDGGGSGSNEQFF. The chain carries TRBV10-3 and TRBJ2-1, with 7 bases aligning to TRBD2. Unmatched junction bases numbered 12, after V lost 3 bases and J lost 7 bases. This CDR3 region has 16 residues. Germline V lookup: CDR1 ENHRY, CDR2 SYGVKD.